One sample yielded the 21 T cell receptor beta chains listed below, sequenced in a study of cytomegalovirus exposure and HLA in healthy donors. Libraries were prepared by immunoSEQ multiplex PCR; TCRdb keeps only in-frame clonotypes and omits some of them. Of around 180,000 clones listed, 86% are singletons. Sequenced sample: PBMCs. These receptors were taken from a young woman in good health and CMV-seronegative.

This sequence joins TRBV10-3 and TRBJ2-1; the D gene is possibly TRBD2 (6 bases). This CDR3 has 15 residues. The ends were cut back, 6 bases at V and 6 bases at J, with 18 bases in the middle. CDR1 and CDR2 (germline): ENHRY, SYGVKD. CDR3 DNA sequence: TGTGCCATCAGACTGGGACTGATGTTTGGCAATGAGCAGTTCTTC. This sequence encodes CAIRLGLMFGNEQFF.

The V and J genes are TRBV18 and TRBJ2-7; 8 bases map to TRBD1. Germline CDR1 reads KGHSH; CDR2 reads LQKENI. Trimming took 0 bases from V and 5 from J; bases not matched to a gene: 9. CDR3 length: 16 amino acids. CDR3 amino acids: CASSPPGRTGIHEQYF. The CDR3 region has the DNA TGTGCCAGCTCACCACCGGGTAGGACAGGGATACACGAGCAGTACTTC.

This rearrangement joins TRBV7-3 to TRBJ1-2; 11 positions agree with TRBD1. The CDR3 totals 14 residues. Looked up from germline, CDR1 is SGHTA and CDR2 is FQGTGA. V shed 5 bases, J shed 3 bases, and the junction held 2 bases outside the gene matches. CDR3 loop: CASSGQGADYGYTF. The CDR3 DNA sequence: TGTGCCAGCAGCGGACAGGGGGCAGACTATGGCTACACCTTC.

V usage is TRBV19 and J usage is TRBJ1-5; 10 nucleotides match TRBD1. V lost 6 bases, J lost 0 bases, and 11 bases stayed unmatched. Germline CDR1 LNHDA, CDR2 SQIVND (reference sequence). The CDR3 totals 18 residues. The CDR3 loop is CASSRQGAGGYSNQPQHF. The CDR3 bases are TGTGCCAGTAGCCGACAGGGGGCCGGCGGATATAGCAATCAGCCCCAGCATTTT.

This clone was recorded once. V usage is TRBV27 and J usage is TRBJ1-1, with 11 bases matching TRBD1. Germline CDR1 MNHEY, CDR2 SMNVEV (reference sequence). The V and J ends lost 7 bases and 4 bases, in that order; junction bases with no gene match: 8. This CDR3 comprises 15 residues. The DNA of the CDR3 is TGTGCCAGCATCGTAAGCGGGACAGGGGGCACTGAAGCTTTCTTT. Translation: CASIVSGTGGTEAFF.

The V call is TRBV4-2, the J call TRBJ1-2, with a tentative D call TRBD1 (6 bases). Trimming pared 2 bases from V and 2 bases from J, leaving 15 bases between. The germline CDR1 and CDR2 sequences are LGHNA and YNFKEQ. This CDR3 is built from 16 residues. CDR3 in amino acids: CASSQKPGTFNYGYTF. The DNA for the CDR3 is TGTGCCAGCAGCCAAAAACCCGGGACATTCAACTATGGCTACACCTTC.

The V and J genes are TRBV4-1 and TRBJ1-2, with a possible D match to TRBD1 (5 bases). Trimming pared 0 bases from V and 4 bases from J, leaving 9 bases between. From germline, CDR1 is MGHRA and CDR2 YSYEKL. The CDR3 runs 14 residues. The CDR3 DNA sequence: TGCGCCAGCAGCCAAGAGCAGGGTCCCTATGGCTACACCTTC. It codes for CASSQEQGPYGYTF.

The chain's CDR3 is CASMTGTANSGANVLTF. The CDR3 bases are TGTGCCAGTATGACCGGGACAGCCAACTCTGGGGCCAACGTCCTGACTTTC. This chain joins TRBV19 and TRBJ2-6, with 7 bases that match TRBD1. V was pared by 7 bases and J by 0 bases, with 9 bases of the junction left unmatched. The CDR3 has 17 amino acids. CDR1 and CDR2 from the germline V gene are LNHDA and SQIVND (reference sequence).

The chain links TRBV6-1 to TRBJ1-2; tentatively, D is TRBD1 (6 bases). V was cut by 8 bases and J by 4 bases, with 20 bases left in between. Germline V gives CDR1 MNHNS, CDR2 SASEGT. The CDR3 length is 15 residues. CDR3: CASGIGTPYTYGYTF. For the CDR3, the DNA is TGTGCCAGCGGAATCGGGACACCATATACCTATGGCTACACCTTC.

The rearrangement joins TRBV9 to TRBJ1-1; 7 bases fit TRBD1. Germline V gene sequence: CDR1 SGDLS, CDR2 YYNGEE. V gave up 2 bases and J gave up 0 bases; unmatched junction bases: 7. The CDR3 has 16 amino acids. CDR3 protein: CASSVYRGTMNTEAFF. DNA of the CDR3: TGTGCCAGCAGCGTGTACAGGGGAACCATGAACACTGAAGCTTTCTTT.

The J gene is TRBJ2-7, the V gene TRBV27; D gene ambiguous. The CDR3 runs 13 residues. Trimming took off 2 bases at V and 4 bases at J, with 9 bases between the two ends. Germline loops: CDR1 MNHEY, CDR2 SMNVEV (reference sequence). CDR3 sequence (DNA): TGTGCCAGCAGTTTAGCCAGGTTTTACGAGCAGTACTTC. Translated: CASSLARFYEQYF.

This clone was counted between two and nine times. The rearrangement joins TRBV9 to TRBJ1-5, with a tentative D call TRBD1 (6 bases). The CDR3 has 16 amino acids. Germline V lookup: CDR1 SGDLS, CDR2 YYNGEE. Trimming removed 5 bases at V and 2 bases at J, with 17 bases between. The CDR3 protein is CASSSHRVTGNQPQHF. DNA of the CDR3: TGTGCCAGCAGTAGTCACAGGGTGACGGGCAATCAGCCCCAGCATTTT. The complete variable domain, with remaining parts taken from reference TRBV9 and TRBJ1-5, reads DSGVTQTPKHLITATGQRVTLRCSPRSGDLSVYWYQQSLDQGLQFLIQYYNGEERAKGNILERFSAQQFPDLHSELNLSSLELGDSALYFCASSSHRVTGNQPQHFGDGTRLSIL.

This chain connects TRBV6-1 to TRBJ2-7; perhaps TRBD2 as D (5 bases). V shed 7 bases and J shed 9 bases, with 16 bases lying between them. The CDR3 is 12 amino acids. The germline V gene has CDR1 MNHNS and CDR2 SASEGT. The CDR3: CASNPRPGMQYF. CDR3 nucleotide sequence: TGTGCCAGCAACCCCCGCCCCGGGATGCAGTACTTC.

The chain recombines TRBV30 with TRBJ2-7, with D unclear. V gave up 2 bases and J gave up 0 bases, with 8 bases separating them. Per the germline V gene, CDR1 is GTSNPN and CDR2 is SVGIG (reference sequence). This CDR3 is built from 13 residues. The CDR3 coding sequence is TGTGCCTGGAGTCAGATCGCCTCCTACGAGCAGTACTTC. Its protein product is CAWSQIASYEQYF. The full variable domain, with the rest looked up from reference TRBV30 and TRBJ2-7, is SQTIHQWPATLVQPVGSPLSLECTVEGTSNPNLYWYRQAAGRGLQLLFYSVGIGQISSEVPQNLSASRPQDRQFILSSKKLLLSDSGFYLCAWSQIASYEQYFGPGTRLTVT.

The chain is built from TRBV5-1 and TRBJ2-2, with D possibly TRBD2 on 5 matching bases. The CDR3 is 12 amino acids. Deletions cut 7 bases from V and 6 bases from J, with 10 bases between. CDR1 is SGHRS, CDR2 YFSETQ, per germline. The CDR3 sequence is CASQHGAGELFF. In nucleotides, the CDR3 is TGCGCCAGCCAGCACGGGGCCGGGGAGCTGTTTTTT.

As for this clone: This sample includes further DNA sequences coding for the same CDR3. The J gene is TRBJ1-1, the V gene TRBV9; no reliable D call. The V gene lost 4 bases and the J gene lost 0 bases, with 13 bases spanning the gap. The CDR3 length is 15 residues. The germline V gene encodes CDR1 SGDLS and CDR2 YYNGEE. The CDR3 DNA reads TGTGCCAGCAGCCCTCGCACCGAGATGAACACTGAAGCTTTCTTT. It specifies CASSPRTEMNTEAFF.

The CDR3 DNA reads as TGTGCCAGCAGCCAAGAAGCGCGGGGGGGCGACACCGGGGAGCTGTTTTTT. The encoded protein is CASSQEARGGDTGELFF. The chain carries TRBV4-2 and TRBJ2-2; TRBD2 matches 9 bases. This CDR3 is built from 17 residues. The V segment lost 0 bases and the J segment 3 bases; nucleotides outside the gene matches: 5. The germline V gene encodes CDR1 LGHNA and CDR2 YNFKEQ.

The V call is TRBV6-6, the J call TRBJ1-1; maybe TRBD1 (5 bases). The germline V and J ends were trimmed by 6 bases and 7 bases, with 21 bases remaining between them. The CDR3 consists of 15 residues. Germline CDR1 and CDR2: MNHNY and SVGAGI (reference sequence). Here the CDR3 reads CASSGGGTQSDEAFF. Here the CDR3 DNA reads TGTGCCAGCAGCGGTGGCGGGACCCAGTCAGATGAAGCTTTCTTT.

V is TRBV10-2 and J is TRBJ1-2; 12 bases map to TRBD1. CDR1 and CDR2 (germline): WSHSY, SAAADI. V trimming: 8 bases; J trimming: 4 bases; junction bases outside the gene matches: 5. This CDR3 comprises 14 residues. The CDR3 region has the DNA TGCGCCAGCGGGGACAGGGGGCGCAGCTATGGCTACACCTTC. Translating it yields CASGDRGRSYGYTF.

The rearrangement links TRBV27 to TRBJ2-7; 9 bases match TRBD1. J lost 3 bases, V lost 5 bases, and 5 bases had no gene match. The CDR3 is made up of 14 amino acids. In germline, CDR1 is MNHEY, CDR2 SMNVEV (reference sequence). CDR3 in DNA: TGTGCCAGCAGTAGAGGGACAGGGATCTACGAGCAGTACTTC. Translation: CASSRGTGIYEQYF.

V usage is TRBV4-1 and J usage is TRBJ2-1, with 9 bases that match TRBD2. V shed 4 bases, J shed 1 base, and the junction held 14 bases outside the gene matches. The germline V gene has CDR1 MGHRA and CDR2 YSYEKL. This CDR3 has 19 residues. For the CDR3, the DNA is TGCGCCAGCAGCCCCTTTGATGTCGTGGCGGGAGGGTCCTACAATGAGCAGTTCTTC. This sequence encodes CASSPFDVVAGGSYNEQFF.